This T cell receptor (beta chain) was recovered during a study of shared clonotypes between healthy human individuals. A CD45RA+ naive subset and a CD45RA-negative memory subset were split from CD4+ cells. Germline V gene data show CDR1 as SGDLS and CDR2 as YYNGEE. The CDR3 length is 16 residues. The J segment lost 1 base and the V segment lost 0 bases, leaving 6 bases of the junction unmatched. The study ran the assay at deep level. Using immunoSEQ multiplex PCR, the repertoire was profiled, and TCRdb retains in-frame clones only, with some absent. The sample yields more than 2 million clones, 95% seen once.

The rearrangement links TRBV9 to TRBJ2-7, with 8 bases lining up with TRBD2. The clonotype comes from a man younger than 35 in good health. Sequencing was performed on naive CD4+ T cells sorted from blood. As for subset: CD45RA+ positively selected. CDR3 sequence (DNA): TGTGCCAGCAGCGTAGCTCCCGGACTAGCATCCTACGAGCAGTACTTC. It encodes CASSVAPGLASYEQYF. The full variable domain, completed using reference TRBV9 and TRBJ2-7, is DSGVTQTPKHLITATGQRVTLRCSPRSGDLSVYWYQQSLDQGLQFLIQYYNGEERAKGNILERFSAQQFPDLHSELNLSSLELGDSALYFCASSVAPGLASYEQYFGPGTRLTVT.